There are many counts of the clone carrying this T cell receptor (beta chain). Its cognate antigen is unknown. Time point reported: patch test 2, 6 weeks after DPC sensitization. This sample's treatment: therapeutic diphenylcyclopropenone sensitization with weekly scalp DPC. The sample comes from a study of human T cells and chemical hapten exposure. Study summary: Patients, predominantly female, presented with alopecia areata, totalis or universalis.

Germline V lookup: CDR1 SEHNR, CDR2 FQNEAQ (reference sequence). V was pared by 3 bases and J by 4 bases, with 18 bases between. This CDR3 comprises 16 residues. TCRdb independently ran MiXCR on the RACE reads; one entry per CDR3 protein. This repertoire shows under 100,000 distinct CDR3 sequences, roughly an eighth found once; its top ten account for around 3%. Study-wide results and caveats: Patch test score tracked positively with PT1 expanded TCR counts.

Here the sequenced sample was whole blood, taken in connection with sensitization to the hapten diphenylcyclopropenone (DPC). This TCR came from a woman between 35 and 50 years old with alopecia areata. Some clones in this sample may be carry-over from other donors' samples. V and J are TRBV7-9 and TRBJ2-5; D assignment may be TRBD1 or TRBD2 (5 bases each). This CDR3 is CASSFGAGADLETQYF. The CDR3 DNA sequence: TGTGCCAGCAGCTTCGGGGCGGGCGCCGACCTAGAGACCCAGTACTTC.